Listed here is a single T cell receptor beta chain. This entry is derived from a study of blood T cell repertoires in COVID-19. The age range of participants was 18 to 89 years, with residence in approximately 25 US areas. Profiling relied on immunoSEQ multiplex PCR, and the TCRdb table lists in-frame clones only, not all of them. The table includes fewer than 250,000 clones, roughly 87% detected once. Losses at the gene ends were 4 bases for V and 6 bases for J; bases not matched to a gene: 3. The CDR3 consists of 14 residues. Germline lookup yields CDR1 SGHDT and CDR2 YYEEEE. The specimen was PBMCs or T cells enriched from blood (not recorded which). The TCR originated in a woman aged 30 to 39 with acute COVID-19. This sequence joins TRBV5-6 and TRBJ1-6; TRBD1 agrees at 8 bases. The CDR3 region has the DNA TGTGCCAGCAGCCAACAGGGGGGTAATTCACCCCTCCACTTT. Amino acid sequence: CASSQQGGNSPLHF.